The clone carrying this T cell receptor (beta chain) was detected ten times or more. As yet, its antigen is unknown. The sequence runs out 3 residues before the end of the CDR3; the remainder is reconstructed from the germline J gene. This sample is drawn from a study of T cell clonality in common variable immunodeficiency. Overall study findings and caveats: Repertoire-complication correlations in CVID were limited by patient heterogeneity. Common variable immunodeficiency TCR beta sequences reportedly had fewer deletions and N-nucleotide insertions.

Produced via immunoSEQ multiplex PCR; TCRdb's table is partial and in-frame only. Recorded here are 40,000 to 55,000 clones, none singletons. Most patients and controls had Caucasian heritage. Germline lookup yields CDR1 DFQATT and CDR2 SNEGSKA (reference sequence). This CDR3 has 14 amino acids. Material: peripheral blood mononuclear cells. V is TRBV20-1 and J is TRBJ1-2; D unclear. This clonotype was obtained from a person aged 18 to 75 in good health. The covered CDR3 bases are TGCAGTGCTAGAGATGGGCAGGAGGGTCCGGGC. Its translation is CSARDGQEGPG. The complete CDR3 reads CSARDGQEGPGYTF.